This T cell receptor (beta chain) was identified during a study of molecular identifiers for immune sequencing clone quantification. Trimming removed 5 bases from V and 5 bases from J; junction bases left unmatched: 5. The CDR3 is 14 residues long. Many counts were recorded for this clonotype. Its antigen is unidentified. The study, taken as a whole, reports: Among effectors, clones above 20 RNA copies held over 97% of molecules; among naive cells, under 1%.

Methods described previously were used for bulk TCR libraries, and listed TCR primers were applied. Each CDR3 protein is one row after TCRdb ran MiXCR on the PCR reads. The sample lists under 350,000 distinct CDR3 sequences; roughly 23% were seen once. The specimen was naive CD8+ T cells from blood, with Jurkat cell RNA spiked in. Regarding subset: FACS-sorted CD8+CD4-CCR7+CD45RA+ naive T cells. This TCR was recovered from a human donor in good health. Some libraries in this study had Jurkat cell RNA spiked in. The chain joins TRBV12-3 or TRBV12-4 to TRBJ1-1; 10 nucleotides match TRBD1. This CDR3 reads CASSGTGEGTEAFF. CDR3 nucleotide sequence: TGTGCCAGCAGTGGGACAGGGGAGGGGACTGAAGCTTTCTTT.